The rows below give T cell receptor beta chains drawn from one sample of a study of blood T cell repertoires in COVID-19. Sequencing used immunoSEQ multiplex PCR; TCRdb keeps in-frame clones, though not all of them. The sample carries fewer than 300,000 clones, 88% recorded once. Sequenced sample: peripheral blood. Receptor source: a man aged 55 to 70 who had recovered from COVID-19. The CDR3 runs from the conserved cysteine through the conserved F or W. Each record gives: CDR3 protein, CDR3 DNA, clone size, CDR3 length, J gene, D gene, V gene. The D gene is left open where the match is weak. Size tells how often a clone was seen (once, few, many) or the class of an expanded clone, and some rows leave it out.

CASRTTGRDEQYF | TGTGCCAGCAGGACGACAGGGCGGGACGAGCAGTACTTC | - | 13 | TRBJ2-7 | TRBD1 | TRBV6-5
CASSLAVGGLAIASSPLHF | TGTGCCAGCAGCTTAGCCGTAGGGGGATTAGCTATTGCCAGTTCACCCCTCCACTTT | - | 19 | TRBJ1-6 | - | TRBV7-2
CATSAQGIGDEQFF | TGTGCCACCAGTGCCCAGGGTATTGGGGATGAGCAGTTCTTC | - | 14 | TRBJ2-1 | - | TRBV24-1
CASSPPGGQTYEQYF | TGTGCCAGCTCACCACCAGGGGGACAGACCTACGAGCAGTACTTC | once | 15 | TRBJ2-7 | TRBD1 | TRBV18
CATSDFSQGASYNEQFF | TGTGCCACCAGTGATTTCAGTCAGGGGGCTTCCTACAATGAGCAGTTCTTC | - | 17 | TRBJ2-1 | TRBD1 | TRBV24-1
CASSGGQGGHEQYF | TGCGCCAGCAGCGGGGGACAGGGGGGCCACGAGCAGTACTTC | - | 14 | TRBJ2-7 | TRBD1 | TRBV5-1
CASSLAGGNGYTF | TGTGCCAGCAGCTTAGCCGGGGGAAATGGCTACACCTTC | - | 13 | TRBJ1-2 | - | TRBV7-2
CASSLSPGNTEAFF | TGTGCCAGCAGCTTATCCCCAGGGAACACTGAAGCTTTCTTT | - | 14 | TRBJ1-1 | - | TRBV11-1
CASSQERRRFSKF | TGCGCCAGCAGCCAAGAAAGGCGGAGGTTCTCAAAGTTT | - | 13 | TRBJ1-1 | - | TRBV4-1
CASSEAGEGYEQYF | TGCGCCAGCAGTGAGGCAGGGGAGGGCTACGAGCAGTACTTC | - | 14 | TRBJ2-7 | - | TRBV10-2
CASSLQGNTEAFF | TGTGCCAGCAGCTTACAGGGGAACACTGAAGCTTTCTTT | - | 13 | TRBJ1-1 | - | TRBV7-3
CASSLLGQGRSGELFF | TGTGCCAGCAGTTTATTGGGACAGGGGCGTAGCGGGGAGCTGTTTTTT | - | 16 | TRBJ2-2 | TRBD1 | TRBV27
CASSSWASDTEAFF | TGTGCCAGCAGTAGCTGGGCTTCGGACACTGAAGCTTTCTTT | - | 14 | TRBJ1-1 | - | TRBV2
CASSLSRDRVSDEQFF | TGTGCCAGCAGCTTAAGCCGGGACAGGGTTTCGGATGAGCAGTTCTTC | - | 16 | TRBJ2-1 | TRBD1 | TRBV11-3
CASSLLFGQGSFF | - | - | 13 | TRBJ2-1 | - | TRBV7-2
CASSTPGGSPLHF | TGTGCCAGCAGTACACCGGGGGGGTCACCCCTCCACTTT | - | 13 | TRBJ1-6 | - | TRBV27
CACRGWATNEKLFF | TGTGCCTGCCGCGGGTGGGCAACTAATGAAAAACTGTTTTTT | once | 14 | TRBJ1-4 | - | TRBV2
CASSFDRVNEQFF | TGTGCCAGCAGCTTCGACAGGGTCAATGAGCAGTTCTTC | - | 13 | TRBJ2-1 | TRBD1 | TRBV5-6
CASSLADGGTDTQYF | TGTGCCAGCAGCTTAGCGGATGGAGGCACAGATACGCAGTATTTT | - | 15 | TRBJ2-3 | - | TRBV7-6
CASSLTGETYEQYF | TGCGCCAGCAGCTTGACAGGCGAGACCTACGAGCAGTACTTC | - | 14 | TRBJ2-7 | - | TRBV5-1
CASSRDGSEGFF | TGTGCCAGCAGCAGAGACGGATCTGAGGGTTTCTTT | - | 12 | TRBJ1-1 | - | TRBV7-9
CASSHSPGQEQFF | TGCGCCAGCAGCCACTCTCCGGGACAGGAGCAGTTCTTC | - | 13 | TRBJ2-1 | TRBD1 | TRBV4-1
CASSLMETQYF | TGTGCCAGCAGCCTCATGGAGACCCAGTACTTC | - | 11 | TRBJ2-5 | - | TRBV3-1/TRBV3-2
CASSLTTSGGFTGELFF | TGTGCCAGCTCACTTACGACTAGCGGGGGTTTCACCGGGGAGCTGTTTTTT | few | 17 | TRBJ2-2 | TRBD2 | TRBV18
CASSPPSGVWTQYF | TGTGCCAGCTCACCACCGAGCGGGGTATGGACCCAGTACTTC | - | 14 | TRBJ2-5 | TRBD2 | TRBV18
CASSSSRPGETQYF | TGCGCCAGCAGCTCTTCTAGGCCGGGAGAGACCCAGTACTTC | - | 14 | TRBJ2-5 | - | TRBV5-1
CASSFGLNTEAFF | TGTGCCAGCAGTTTTGGGCTGAACACTGAAGCTTTCTTT | once | 13 | TRBJ1-1 | - | TRBV12-3/TRBV12-4
CASRDRVNEQFF | TGTGCCAGCCGGGACAGGGTCAATGAGCAGTTCTTC | - | 12 | TRBJ2-1 | TRBD1 | TRBV6-5
CASSSFYEQYF | TGTGCCAGTAGTTCGTTCTACGAGCAGTACTTC | - | 11 | TRBJ2-7 | - | TRBV19
CASSIPGLEAFF | TGTGCCAGTAGTATCCCGGGACTCGAAGCTTTCTTT | - | 12 | TRBJ1-1 | - | TRBV19
CAISETGEQFF | TGTGCCATCAGTGAGACAGGGGAGCAGTTCTTC | - | 11 | TRBJ2-1 | - | TRBV10-3
CASSERGQTEKLFF | TGTGCCAGCAGTGAAAGGGGACAGACTGAAAAACTGTTTTTT | - | 14 | TRBJ1-4 | TRBD1 | TRBV6-1
CASRTRRDRGTDGELFF | TGTGCCAGCAGGACCCGGCGGGACAGGGGGACCGACGGGGAGCTGTTTTTT | - | 17 | TRBJ2-2 | TRBD1 | TRBV6-4
CASSPQAGISTDTQYF | TGTGCCAGCAGCCCCCAAGCGGGGATCTCTACAGATACGCAGTATTTT | - | 16 | TRBJ2-3 | TRBD2 | TRBV9
CASSQQISGNTIYF | TGTGCCAGCAGCCAACAGATCTCTGGAAACACCATATATTTT | - | 14 | TRBJ1-3 | - | TRBV7-2
CASSFGTGGKGYTF | TGTGCCAGCAGCTTCGGGACAGGGGGCAAAGGCTACACCTTC | - | 14 | TRBJ1-2 | TRBD1 | TRBV11-2
CASSKASRGRYYGYTF | TGTGCCAGCAGCAAAGCGTCCAGGGGGCGCTACTATGGCTACACCTTC | - | 16 | TRBJ1-2 | - | TRBV21-1
CAISPDWNTEAFF | TGTGCCATCAGCCCGGACTGGAACACTGAAGCTTTCTTT | - | 13 | TRBJ1-1 | - | TRBV10-3
CASSQESGQPQHF | TGTGCCAGCAGCCAAGAATCGGGGCAGCCCCAGCATTTT | - | 13 | TRBJ1-5 | - | TRBV4-2
CASSLGRLAGGNEQFF | TGTGCCAGCAGCTTAGGCCGACTAGCGGGGGGAAATGAGCAGTTCTTC | - | 16 | TRBJ2-1 | TRBD2 | TRBV11-3
CASSFPSTYEQYF | TGTGCCAGCAGTTTCCCTAGTACCTACGAGCAGTACTTC | - | 13 | TRBJ2-7 | - | TRBV12-3/TRBV12-4
CASRLILFDGYTF | TGTGCCAGCAGACTTATCCTGTTTGATGGCTACACCTTC | - | 13 | TRBJ1-2 | - | TRBV6-5
CASSQSTGPDTQYF | TGTGCCAGCAGCCAGAGCACAGGGCCAGATACGCAGTATTTT | - | 14 | TRBJ2-3 | - | TRBV3-1/TRBV3-2
CASSAGTGELDTQYF | TGTGCCAGCAGCGCCGGGACAGGGGAACTGGATACGCAGTATTTT | - | 15 | TRBJ2-3 | TRBD1 | TRBV9
CSVPRGPSGGYTF | TGCAGCGTCCCCAGGGGCCCGTCGGGAGGCTACACCTTC | - | 13 | TRBJ1-2 | - | TRBV29-1
CASSLEGGTGELFF | TGTGCCAGCAGCCTCGAAGGGGGCACCGGGGAGCTGTTTTTT | - | 14 | TRBJ2-2 | - | TRBV6-4
CASRPLSGTDYGYTF | TGTGCAAGTCGCCCGCTGAGCGGGACTGACTATGGCTACACCTTC | once | 15 | TRBJ1-2 | - | TRBV12-2
CASSMGQGRNIQYF | TGTGCCAGTAGTATGGGACAGGGCCGGAACATTCAGTACTTC | - | 14 | TRBJ2-4 | TRBD1 | TRBV19
CASSPRTGNTEAFF | TGTGCCAGTAGTCCTCGGACAGGGAACACTGAAGCTTTCTTT | - | 14 | TRBJ1-1 | TRBD1 | TRBV19
CASSPRNERTGYGYTF | TGTGCCAGCAGCCCTAGAAACGAACGGACAGGATATGGCTACACCTTC | - | 16 | TRBJ1-2 | TRBD1 | TRBV14
CASSQGPISGNTIYF | TGTGCCAGCAGTCAGGGCCCAATTTCTGGAAACACCATATATTTT | - | 15 | TRBJ1-3 | - | TRBV6-5
CASSPNRQGPGNEQFF | TGTGCCAGCAGCCCAAACCGACAGGGGCCGGGCAATGAGCAGTTCTTC | - | 16 | TRBJ2-1 | TRBD1 | TRBV5-4
CASSWGQGRSGNTIYF | TGTGCCAGCAGCTGGGGACAGGGCCGCTCTGGAAACACCATATATTTT | - | 16 | TRBJ1-3 | TRBD1 | TRBV5-6
CASSGGLAYGYTF | TGTGCCAGCAGCGGGGGGCTAGCCTATGGCTACACCTTC | - | 13 | TRBJ1-2 | - | TRBV9
CASTLGQGVGNTIYF | TGTGCCAGCACCCTCGGACAGGGAGTCGGAAACACCATATATTTT | - | 15 | TRBJ1-3 | TRBD1 | TRBV7-8
CASSPRQGDLNYGYTF | TGTGCCAGCAGCCCTCGACAGGGGGACCTTAACTATGGCTACACCTTC | - | 16 | TRBJ1-2 | TRBD1 | TRBV7-9
CASSLPIHSGGAGELFF | TGTGCCAGCAGCTTGCCTATACATTCAGGGGGAGCCGGGGAGCTGTTTTTT | few | 17 | TRBJ2-2 | TRBD1 | TRBV5-8
CASSRMLWTVTSTDTQYF | TGTGCCAGCAGCAGGATGCTTTGGACAGTGACTAGCACAGATACGCAGTATTTT | - | 18 | TRBJ2-3 | - | TRBV21-1
CASKPGGRMNEQFF | TGTGCCAGTAAACCGGGGGGCCGAATGAATGAGCAGTTCTTC | - | 14 | TRBJ2-1 | - | TRBV19
CASSTTGGEQYF | TGTGCCAGCAGCACAACAGGGGGCGAGCAGTACTTC | - | 12 | TRBJ2-7 | TRBD1 | TRBV5-4